Each of the 20 T cell receptor beta chains below was sequenced from the same sample in a study of beta chain features in type 1 diabetes. No antigens are known for them. Every bit of the isolated RNA underwent reverse transcription, so sequencing read expressed TCRB transcripts. Profiled with immunoSEQ multiplex PCR; TCRdb holds only in-frame clones, not every one. Among 300,000 or so clones, around 8.5% were seen once, and the ten largest hold approximately 1%. Study observations and caveats: Type 1 diabetes patients showed a moderate but significant shortening of TCRB CDR3s in all four CD4+ subsets.

The sequencing input was central memory CD4+ T cells from blood. The receptor source for this set is a man in his thirties or forties with type 1 diabetes.

A few counts support this clone. The chain employs TRBV6-6 and TRBJ2-1, with TRBD2 matching 8 bases. In germline, CDR1 is MNHNY, CDR2 SVGAGI (reference sequence). CDR3 length: 14 residues. The junction had 4 bases not matched to a gene; V was cut back by 1 base and J by 8 bases. CDR3 loop: CASSYWGSGDEQFF. The CDR3 DNA is TGTGCCAGCAGTTACTGGGGTAGCGGGGATGAGCAGTTCTTC.

A few counts support this clone. The CDR3 spells CASSQDWAGGLKTQYF. Here the CDR3 DNA reads TGCGCCAGCAGCCAAGATTGGGCGGGGGGTCTAAAGACCCAGTACTTC. The gene calls are TRBV4-3 and TRBJ2-5, with 8 positions matching TRBD2. This CDR3 comprises 16 residues. The germline gives CDR1 LGHNA, CDR2 YSLEER. With V trimmed by 0 bases and J by 6 bases, 9 bases remained unmatched.

This sequence joins TRBV5-1 and TRBJ2-1; D gene unclear. The CDR3 is 11 amino acids. V dropped 1 base and J dropped 12 bases, with 8 bases sitting between them. CDR1 and CDR2 from the germline V gene are SGHRS and YFSETQ. CDR3 DNA sequence: TGCGCCAGCAGCTTGAACTTCTTGCAGTTCTTC. It is translated as CASSLNFLQFF.

The table lists this clone with a few counts. The genes are TRBV7-9 and TRBJ2-1, with 8 bases fitting TRBD1. Germline V gene sequence: CDR1 SEHNR, CDR2 FQNEAQ (reference sequence). The CDR3 totals 14 residues. J lost 8 bases, V lost 4 bases, and 7 bases had no gene match. The CDR3 reads CASSSDREAHEQFF. The CDR3 coding sequence is TGTGCCAGCAGCTCGGACAGGGAAGCGCATGAGCAGTTCTTC.

This clone showed up just a few times. The CDR3 reads CASSARLITDTQYF. In nucleotides, the CDR3 is TGTGCCAGCAGCGCTCGACTGATCACAGATACGCAGTATTTT. V gene TRBV9 combines with J gene TRBJ2-3; no definite D call. From germline, CDR1 is SGDLS and CDR2 YYNGEE. This CDR3 comprises 14 residues. V was shortened by 3 bases and J by 2 bases, with 10 bases between the two germline ends.

The genes are TRBV9 and TRBJ1-1, with 8 bases matching TRBD1. The J segment lost 3 bases and the V segment lost 3 bases, leaving 1 base of the junction unmatched. Germline V gene data show CDR1 as SGDLS and CDR2 as YYNGEE. The CDR3 length is 13 residues. CDR3 nucleotides: TGTGCCAGCAGCGCGACAGGGGACACTGAAGCTTTCTTT. This codes for CASSATGDTEAFF.

There are a few counts of this clone. Here the CDR3 reads CASSLGKGLSNTGELFF. CDR3 coding DNA: TGTGCCAGCAGCTTAGGTAAAGGCCTTTCGAACACCGGGGAGCTGTTTTTT. The chain recombines TRBV7-7 with TRBJ2-2; D remains unclear. The CDR3 is 17 amino acids. Germline assignment: CDR1 SSHAT and CDR2 FNYEAQ (reference sequence). V lost 1 base, J lost 0 bases, and 12 bases lay in between.

This sequence joins TRBV5-1 and TRBJ2-7, with D maybe TRBD1 (5 bases). Between the trimmed V and J ends, which lost 4 bases and 0 bases, there was a span of 11 bases. CDR1 SGHRS and CDR2 YFSETQ come from the germline V gene. The CDR3 runs 14 residues. CDR3 sequence reads: CASSVQASSYEQYF. The CDR3 coding sequence is TGCGCCAGCAGCGTACAGGCGAGCTCCTACGAGCAGTACTTC.

This clone turned up a few times. The rearrangement joins TRBV7-2 to TRBJ2-5; the D gene is possibly TRBD2 (5 bases). The germline V gene encodes CDR1 SGHTA and CDR2 FQGNSA. The CDR3 spans 14 residues. V lost 4 bases and J 5 bases, leaving 14 bases between the germline ends. CDR3 nucleotide sequence: TGTGCCAGCAGCTCCCTTGGGAGCCGGGAGACCCAGTACTTC. Its protein product is CASSSLGSRETQYF.

Details on this clone: A junction boundary mismatches the germline segment, possibly from a read error. The gene calls are TRBV7-7 and TRBJ2-2; D uncertain. CDR1 is SSHAT and CDR2 is FNYEAQ in the germline V gene (reference sequence). The CDR3 is made up of 16 amino acids. The CDR3 is CASSLVPIANTGELFF. The CDR3 DNA follows: TGTGCTAGCAGCTTAGTCCCGATCGCGAACACCGGGGAGCTGTTTTTT.

The CDR3 DNA sequence: TGTGCCAGCAGCTTCTCATTCTACGAGCAGTACTTC. It is translated as CASSFSFYEQYF. This rearrangement joins TRBV7-9 to TRBJ2-7; D unclear. Trimming removed 3 bases at V and 3 bases at J, with 6 bases between. Germline V gene sequence: CDR1 SEHNR, CDR2 FQNEAQ (reference sequence). The length of the CDR3 is 12 residues.

This clone was counted between two and nine times. The V and J genes are TRBV5-4 and TRBJ1-6, with D hard to call. The CDR3 has 15 residues. Germline V gives CDR1 SGHNT, CDR2 YYREEE (reference sequence). The V end lost 4 bases, the J end lost 7 bases, and 15 bases lay between the germline ends. CDR3 amino acids: CASSLYEALNSPLHF. The CDR3 DNA follows: TGTGCCAGCAGCCTTTATGAGGCACTGAATTCACCCCTCCACTTT.

The genes are TRBV27 and TRBJ2-2; TRBD2 is a possible D gene (5 bases). The germline V gene has CDR1 MNHEY and CDR2 SMNVEV (reference sequence). Trimming cost V 3 bases and J 8 bases, with 16 bases left between them. This CDR3 contains 15 residues. CDR3 region: CASSFSRWPGGELFF. The CDR3 DNA reads TGTGCCAGCAGTTTCAGTAGGTGGCCGGGAGGGGAGCTGTTTTTT.

This clone came up a few times. The gene calls are TRBV10-3 and TRBJ1-4, with D possibly being TRBD1 (5 bases). V shed 6 bases and J shed 6 bases, with 11 bases lying between them. Germline CDR1 and CDR2: ENHRY and SYGVKD. The CDR3 loop spans 13 amino acids. The CDR3 here is CAISSRGDEKLFF. CDR3 coding DNA: TGTGCCATCAGCTCCCGAGGGGATGAAAAACTGTTTTTT.

The sample holds a few counts of this clone. The chain couples TRBV7-9 to TRBJ2-5, with D hard to call. Trimming pared 8 bases from V and 5 bases from J, leaving 15 bases between. The CDR3 consists of 13 residues. Germline CDR1 is SEHNR and CDR2 is FQNEAQ (reference sequence). The CDR3 sequence: CASASLAGETQYF. CDR3 coding DNA: TGTGCCAGCGCAAGTCTGGCCGGGGAGACCCAGTACTTC.

This clone was picked up many times. This chain uses TRBV28 with TRBJ1-2, with D unresolved. Germline CDR1 is MDHEN and CDR2 is SYDVKM. The CDR3 consists of 13 residues. Trimming left V 4 bases short and J 7 bases short, with 13 bases between. This CDR3 is CASSSNTDGGYTF. In DNA, the CDR3 is TGTGCCAGCAGTTCAAACACAGACGGTGGCTACACCTTC.

The chain couples TRBV9 to TRBJ2-1; 11 bases line up with TRBD2. CDR1 and CDR2 from the germline V gene are SGDLS and YYNGEE. CDR3 length equals 15 residues. V gave up 1 base and J gave up 7 bases; unmatched junction bases: 4. CDR3 amino acids: CASSVSSGGSNEQFF. The CDR3 nucleotides read TGTGCCAGCAGCGTATCTAGCGGGGGGTCTAATGAGCAGTTCTTC.

At least ten counts were recorded for this clone. Other DNA sequences in the same sample also yield this CDR3. The chain is built from TRBV7-9 and TRBJ2-7; the match to TRBD1 covers 9 bases. The CDR3 is 14 amino acids. V trimming: 5 bases; J trimming: 4 bases; junction bases outside the gene matches: 6. Germline V gene data show CDR1 as SEHNR and CDR2 as FQNEAQ (reference sequence). CDR3 bases: TGTGCCAGCAGCCCTCCGGGACAGGGTTACGAGCAGTACTTC. This encodes CASSPPGQGYEQYF.

This sequence joins TRBV30 and TRBJ1-6, with 7 bases fitting TRBD1. The CDR3 runs 15 residues. The germline V gene has CDR1 GTSNPN and CDR2 SVGIG (reference sequence). Trimming took 1 base from V and 10 from J; bases not matched to a gene: 10. CDR3 sequence: CAWSARQGGSSPLHF. CDR3 DNA sequence: TGTGCCTGGAGTGCGAGACAGGGCGGTAGCTCACCCCTCCACTTT.

A few counts support this clone. This chain joins TRBV5-4 and TRBJ2-3; TRBD1 matches at 8 bases. V was pared by 1 base and J by 1 base, with 2 bases of the junction left unmatched. This CDR3 has 15 residues. Germline values: CDR1 SGHNT, CDR2 YYREEE (reference sequence). The CDR3: CASSLKTGGTDTQYF. In nucleotides, the CDR3 is TGTGCCAGCAGCTTGAAGACAGGGGGCACAGATACGCAGTATTTT.